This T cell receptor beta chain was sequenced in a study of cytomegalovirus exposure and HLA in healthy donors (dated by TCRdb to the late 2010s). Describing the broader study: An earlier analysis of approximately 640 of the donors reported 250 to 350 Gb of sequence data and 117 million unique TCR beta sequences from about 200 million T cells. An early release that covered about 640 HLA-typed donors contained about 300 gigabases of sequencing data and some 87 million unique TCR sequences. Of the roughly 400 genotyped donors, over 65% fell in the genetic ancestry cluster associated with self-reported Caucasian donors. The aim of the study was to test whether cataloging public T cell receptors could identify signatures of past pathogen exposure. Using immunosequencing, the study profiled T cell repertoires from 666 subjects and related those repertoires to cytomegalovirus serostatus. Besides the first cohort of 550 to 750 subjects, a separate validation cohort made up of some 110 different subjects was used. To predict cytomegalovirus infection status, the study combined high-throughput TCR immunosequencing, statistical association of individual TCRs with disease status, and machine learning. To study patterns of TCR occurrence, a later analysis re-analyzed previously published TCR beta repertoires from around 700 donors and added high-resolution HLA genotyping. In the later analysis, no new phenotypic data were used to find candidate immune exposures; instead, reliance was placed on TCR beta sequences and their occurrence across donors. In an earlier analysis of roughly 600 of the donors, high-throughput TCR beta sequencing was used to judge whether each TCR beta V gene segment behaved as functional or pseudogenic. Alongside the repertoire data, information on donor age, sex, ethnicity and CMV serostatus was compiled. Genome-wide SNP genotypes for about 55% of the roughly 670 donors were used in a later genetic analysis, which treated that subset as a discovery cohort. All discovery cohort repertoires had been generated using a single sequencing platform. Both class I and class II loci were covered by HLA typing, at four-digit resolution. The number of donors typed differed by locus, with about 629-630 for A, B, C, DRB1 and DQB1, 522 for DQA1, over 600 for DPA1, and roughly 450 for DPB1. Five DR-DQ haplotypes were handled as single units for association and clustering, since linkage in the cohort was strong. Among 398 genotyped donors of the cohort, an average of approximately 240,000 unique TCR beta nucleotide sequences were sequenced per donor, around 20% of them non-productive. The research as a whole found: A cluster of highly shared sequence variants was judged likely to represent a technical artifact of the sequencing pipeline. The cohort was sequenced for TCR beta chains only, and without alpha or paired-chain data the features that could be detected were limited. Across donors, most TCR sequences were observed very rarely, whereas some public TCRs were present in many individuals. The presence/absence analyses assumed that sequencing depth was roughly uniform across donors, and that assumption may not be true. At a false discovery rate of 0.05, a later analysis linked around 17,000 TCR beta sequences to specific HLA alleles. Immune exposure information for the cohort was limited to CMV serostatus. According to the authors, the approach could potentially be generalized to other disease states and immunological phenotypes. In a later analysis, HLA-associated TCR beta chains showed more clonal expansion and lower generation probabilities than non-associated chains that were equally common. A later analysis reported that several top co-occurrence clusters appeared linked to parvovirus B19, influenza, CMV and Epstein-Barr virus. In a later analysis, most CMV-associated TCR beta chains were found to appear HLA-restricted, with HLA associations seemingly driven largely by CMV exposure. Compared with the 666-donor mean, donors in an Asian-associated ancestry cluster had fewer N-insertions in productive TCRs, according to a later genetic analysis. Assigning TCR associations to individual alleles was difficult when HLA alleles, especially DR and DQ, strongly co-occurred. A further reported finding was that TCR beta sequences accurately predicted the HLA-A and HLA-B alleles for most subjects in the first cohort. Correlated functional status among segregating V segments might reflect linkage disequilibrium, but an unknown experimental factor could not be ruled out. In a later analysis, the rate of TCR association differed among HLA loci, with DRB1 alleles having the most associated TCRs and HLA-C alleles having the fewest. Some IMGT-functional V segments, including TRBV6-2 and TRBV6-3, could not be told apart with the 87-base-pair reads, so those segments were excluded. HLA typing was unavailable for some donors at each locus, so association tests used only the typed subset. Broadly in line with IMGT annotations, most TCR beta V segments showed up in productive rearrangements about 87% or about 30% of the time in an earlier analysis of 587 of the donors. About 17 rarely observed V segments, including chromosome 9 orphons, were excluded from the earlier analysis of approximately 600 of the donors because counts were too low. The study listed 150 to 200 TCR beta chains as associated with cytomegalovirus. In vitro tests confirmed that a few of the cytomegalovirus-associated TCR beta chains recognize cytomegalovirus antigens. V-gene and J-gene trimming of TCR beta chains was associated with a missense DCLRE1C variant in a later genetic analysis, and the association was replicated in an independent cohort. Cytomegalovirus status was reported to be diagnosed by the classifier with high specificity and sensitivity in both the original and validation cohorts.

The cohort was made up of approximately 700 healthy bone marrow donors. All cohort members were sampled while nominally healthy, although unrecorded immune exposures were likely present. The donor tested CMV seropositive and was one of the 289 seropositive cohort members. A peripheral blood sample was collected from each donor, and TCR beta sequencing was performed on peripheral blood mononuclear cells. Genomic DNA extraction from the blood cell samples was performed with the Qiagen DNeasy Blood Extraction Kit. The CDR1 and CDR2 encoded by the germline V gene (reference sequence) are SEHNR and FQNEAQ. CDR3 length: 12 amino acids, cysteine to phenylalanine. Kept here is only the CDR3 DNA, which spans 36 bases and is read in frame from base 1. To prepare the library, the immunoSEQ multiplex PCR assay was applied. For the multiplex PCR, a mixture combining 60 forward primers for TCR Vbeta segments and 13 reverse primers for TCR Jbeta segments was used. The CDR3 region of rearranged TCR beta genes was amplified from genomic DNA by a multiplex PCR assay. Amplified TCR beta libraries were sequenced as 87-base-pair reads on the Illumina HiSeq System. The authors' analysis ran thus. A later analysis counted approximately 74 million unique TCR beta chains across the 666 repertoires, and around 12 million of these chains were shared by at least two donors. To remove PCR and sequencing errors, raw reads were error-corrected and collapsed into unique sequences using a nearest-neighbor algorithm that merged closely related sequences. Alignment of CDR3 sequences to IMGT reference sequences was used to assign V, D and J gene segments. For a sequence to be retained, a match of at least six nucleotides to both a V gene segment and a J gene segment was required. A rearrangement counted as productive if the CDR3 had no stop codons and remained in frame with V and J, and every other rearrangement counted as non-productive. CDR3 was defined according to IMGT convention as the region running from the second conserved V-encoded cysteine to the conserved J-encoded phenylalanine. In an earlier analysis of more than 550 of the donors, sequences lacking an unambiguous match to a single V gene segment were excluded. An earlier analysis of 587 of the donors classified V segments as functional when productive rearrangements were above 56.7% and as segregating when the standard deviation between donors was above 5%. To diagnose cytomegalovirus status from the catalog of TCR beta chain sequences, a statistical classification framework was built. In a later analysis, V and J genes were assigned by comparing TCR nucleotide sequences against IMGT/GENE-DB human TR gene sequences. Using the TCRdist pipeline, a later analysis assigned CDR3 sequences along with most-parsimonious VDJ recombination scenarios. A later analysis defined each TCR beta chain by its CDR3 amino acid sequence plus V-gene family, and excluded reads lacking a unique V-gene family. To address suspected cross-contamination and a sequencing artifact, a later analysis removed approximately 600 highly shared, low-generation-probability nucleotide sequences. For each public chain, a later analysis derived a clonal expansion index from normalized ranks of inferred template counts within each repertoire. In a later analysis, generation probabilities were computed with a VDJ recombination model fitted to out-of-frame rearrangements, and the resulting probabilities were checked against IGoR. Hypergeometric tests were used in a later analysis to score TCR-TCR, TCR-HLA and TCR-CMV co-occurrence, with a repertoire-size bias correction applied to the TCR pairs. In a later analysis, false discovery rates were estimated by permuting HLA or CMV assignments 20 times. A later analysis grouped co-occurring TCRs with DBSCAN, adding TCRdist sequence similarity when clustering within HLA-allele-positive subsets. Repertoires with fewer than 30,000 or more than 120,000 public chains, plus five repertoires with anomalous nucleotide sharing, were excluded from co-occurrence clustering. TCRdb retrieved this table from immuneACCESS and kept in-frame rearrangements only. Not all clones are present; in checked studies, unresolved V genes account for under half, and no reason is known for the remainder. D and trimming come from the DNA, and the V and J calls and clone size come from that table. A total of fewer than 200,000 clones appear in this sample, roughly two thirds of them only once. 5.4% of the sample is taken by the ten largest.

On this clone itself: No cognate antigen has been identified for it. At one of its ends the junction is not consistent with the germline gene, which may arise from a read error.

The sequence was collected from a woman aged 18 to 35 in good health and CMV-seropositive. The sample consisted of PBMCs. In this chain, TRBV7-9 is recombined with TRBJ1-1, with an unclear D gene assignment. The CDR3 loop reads CSSSLSGTEAFF. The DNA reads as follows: TGTTCCAGCAGCTTATCGGGCACTGAAGCTTTCTTT.